This T cell receptor (beta chain) was profiled in a study of T cells in Graves' hyperthyroidism and ophthalmopathy. Study-level points and caveats: Researchers found most expanded thyroid clonotypes above 0.001 in blood as well.

V dropped 3 bases and J dropped 6 bases, with 8 bases sitting between them. Germline V CDR1 and CDR2: MDHEN, SYDVKM. CDR3 length: 12 amino acids. This clonotype showed up many times. Antigen unknown. No ophthalmopathy progression within 18 months constituted stable Graves' hyperthyroidism. Aged 18 to 65, the patients had hyperthyroidism that was newly diagnosed and had lasted under 2 months. The TCR beta CDR3 regions underwent amplification using RNA transcripts as the source. The HTBI primer set drove a first-round RT-PCR of the TCR CDR3. TCRdb re-derived calls from the multiplex PCR reads in MiXCR, one entry per CDR3 protein. The sample records 540,000 or so distinct CDR3 sequences, less than 20% being singletons.

Material: blood. The TCR originated in a woman in her 30s with Graves' hyperthyroidism. V is TRBV28 and J is TRBJ1-1; D not resolved. The CDR3 nucleotides read TGTGCCAGCAGTTTGCTGGTCGCTGAAGCTTTCTTT. Protein: CASSLLVAEAFF.